Included here is one T cell receptor (beta chain) sequence, with context. The antigen remains undetermined. These data originate in a study of OX40 agonist ivuxolimab in advanced cancers. Overall study results and limits: Expanded peripheral T cell antigen specificity was not determined.

Clones were read by immunoSEQ multiplex PCR, and TCRdb kept only the in-frame ones, dropping some. The table shows over 90,000 clones, with under 90% occurring only once. V lost 4 bases and J lost 4; bases outside the gene matches: 3. The CDR3 is made up of 14 amino acids. Germline V gene sequence: CDR1 SGHRS, CDR2 YFSETQ. This receptor was identified in an adult with an advanced solid tumor such as melanoma, head and neck, liver or kidney cancer. The sample was CD4+ or CD8+ T cells sorted from blood, taken in a trial of the OX40 agonist ivuxolimab. This chain uses TRBV5-1 with TRBJ2-1; TRBD1 matches 9 bases. CDR3 nucleotide sequence: TGCGCCAGCAGCCGACAGGGGGAGTACAATGAGCAGTTCTTC. This encodes CASSRQGEYNEQFF.